These 21 T cell receptor beta chains were all obtained from the same sample, sequenced in a study of T cells in Graves' hyperthyroidism and ophthalmopathy. Using RNA transcripts as the source, TCR beta CDR3 regions were amplified. The HTBI primer set was used in a first-round RT-PCR of the TCR CDR3. MiXCR, applied by TCRdb to the multiplex PCR reads, yields one record per CDR3 protein. The sample consists of fewer than 500,000 distinct CDR3 sequences, about 13% of them appearing once. Specimen: blood. The receptors stem from a man younger than 45 with Graves' hyperthyroidism that later progressed to Graves' ophthalmopathy.

The V call is TRBV28, the J call TRBJ2-6; D not certain. CDR1 and CDR2 (germline): MDHEN, SYDVKM. V was trimmed by 7 bases and J by 0 bases, leaving 10 bases between them. The CDR3 is 15 residues long. CDR3 DNA sequence: TGTGCCAGCAATTCCCAGGACTCTGGGGCCAACGTCCTGACTTTC. Residues: CASNSQDSGANVLTF.

The table lists this clonotype with many counts. The V gene is TRBV18, the J gene TRBJ1-1, with D unclear. CDR3 length: 15 amino acids. The V end was cut by 0 bases, the J end by 0 bases, with 8 bases between. Per germline, CDR1 KGHSH and CDR2 LQKENI. Written as DNA, the CDR3 is TGTGCCAGCTCACCACCACTGCCGGTGAACACTGAAGCTTTCTTT. This gives the protein CASSPPLPVNTEAFF. The full variable domain, rest sourced from reference TRBV18 and TRBJ1-1, is NAGVMQNPRHLVRRRGQEARLRCSPMKGHSHVYWYRQLPEEGLKFMVYLQKENIIDESGMPKERFSAEFPKEGPSILRIQQVVRGDSAAYFCASSPPLPVNTEAFFGQGTRLTVV.

CDR3 protein: CASSLSAAISYEQYF. The CDR3 nucleotides read TGCGCCAGCAGCTTGTCGGCAGCTATCTCCTACGAGCAGTACTTC. This chain links TRBV5-1 with TRBJ2-7, with unresolved D. The V and J ends lost 1 base and 0 bases respectively, with 11 bases between them. Germline V gives CDR1 SGHRS, CDR2 YFSETQ. CDR3 size: 15 residues.

This clonotype has a count of ten or more. The chain employs TRBV7-2 and TRBJ2-3, with D perhaps matching TRBD2 (7 bases). V shed 5 bases and J shed 1 base, with 13 bases lying between them. Germline V gene lookup returns CDR1 SGHTA and CDR2 FQGNSA. CDR3 length: 15 residues. CDR3 DNA sequence: TGTGCCAGCAGCCGGGGGGCTAGCGGCACAGATACGCAGTATTTT. Its protein is CASSRGASGTDTQYF.

This clonotype was recorded many times. This sequence joins TRBV11-1 and TRBJ2-7, with no clear D. Trimming left V 4 bases short and J 5 bases short, with 21 bases between. The CDR3 extends over 16 amino acids. Germline loops: CDR1 SGHAT, CDR2 FQDESV (reference sequence). CDR3: CASSSNPGSARDEQYF. The CDR3, as DNA: TGTGCCAGCAGCTCCAATCCGGGCTCGGCTCGGGACGAGCAGTACTTC.

This clonotype was seen only a few times. V gene TRBV29-1 combines with J gene TRBJ1-1; TRBD1 is a possible D gene (6 bases). CDR3 length: 13 amino acids. V shed 6 bases and J shed 0 bases, with 11 bases lying between them. CDR1 and CDR2 (germline): SQVTM, ANQGSEA. The chain's CDR3 is CSVGQYMNTEAFF. For the CDR3, the DNA is TGCAGCGTCGGACAGTACATGAACACTGAAGCTTTCTTT.

This clonotype was recorded a few times. The chain employs TRBV4-1 and TRBJ2-3; TRBD1 matches 12 bases. Germline V gene lookup returns CDR1 MGHRA and CDR2 YSYEKL. CDR3 length equals 17 residues. Trimming removed 0 bases from V and 5 bases from J; junction bases left unmatched: 6. The CDR3 region is CASSQDGTGGAKDTQYF. The CDR3 DNA reads TGCGCCAGCAGCCAAGACGGGACAGGGGGCGCGAAAGATACGCAGTATTTT.

The genes are TRBV20-1 and TRBJ1-5; D is uncertain. CDR1 is DFQATT and CDR2 is SNEGSKA in the germline V gene (reference sequence). The V gene lost 3 bases and the J gene lost 3 bases, with 15 bases spanning the gap. The CDR3 is made up of 15 amino acids. CDR3 sequence: CSASSAGRPNQPQHF. The CDR3 DNA follows: TGCAGTGCTAGCTCGGCAGGCCGTCCCAATCAGCCCCAGCATTTT.

This clonotype was detected a few times. This sequence joins TRBV12-3 or TRBV12-4 and TRBJ2-2; 9 bases map to TRBD1. This CDR3 has 16 amino acids. V dropped 6 bases and J dropped 3; count of bases not matched to a gene: 8. CDR3 bases: TGTGCCAGCAGCCCTACAGGGGGCCGTTACACCGGGGAGCTGTTTTTT. Protein product: CASSPTGGRYTGELFF.

This clonotype was seen ten or more times. The chain recombines TRBV2 with TRBJ2-1; 12 nucleotides agree with TRBD1. The CDR3 has 16 residues. Germline values: CDR1 SNHLY, CDR2 FYNNEI. The V gene end was trimmed by 5 bases and the J gene end by 9 bases; junction bases not matched to a gene: 11. The CDR3 DNA sequence: TGTGCCAGCAGTCAAGGGGGGACAGGGGGCCTCACTGAGCAGTTCTTC. It translates to CASSQGGTGGLTEQFF. The variable domain in full, completed from reference TRBV2 and TRBJ2-1, reads EPEVTQTPSHQVTQMGQEVILRCVPISNHLYFYWYRQILGQKVEFLVSFYNNEISEKSEIFDDQFSVERPDGSNFTLKIRSTKLEDSAMYFCASSQGGTGGLTEQFFGPGTRLTVL.

Points on this clonotype: Since a much larger clone is just one base distant, this may be a read error. The rearrangement joins TRBV30 to TRBJ1-2; a possible D gene is TRBD1 (5 bases). Germline CDR1 and CDR2: GTSNPN and SVGIG (reference sequence). The V end lost 0 bases, the J end lost 6 bases, and 14 bases lay between the germline ends. CDR3 length: 14 amino acids. The CDR3 nucleotides read TGTGCCTGGAGTGTACAGGAGGGCGACCATGGCTACACCTTC. It codes for CAWSVQEGDHGYTF.

The chain carries TRBV14 and TRBJ1-1; D is undetermined. The V and J ends lost 1 base and 10 bases respectively, with 13 bases between them. This CDR3 is built from 13 residues. Germline V lookup: CDR1 SGHDN, CDR2 FVKESK. The CDR3 coding sequence is TGTGCCAGCAGCCAAGTTTTCCTAATCAGAGCTTTCTTT. Its translation: CASSQVFLIRAFF.

The chain combines TRBV7-9 with TRBJ2-4; D tentatively fits TRBD1 or TRBD2 (5 bases each). CDR1 is SEHNR, CDR2 FQNEAQ, per germline (reference sequence). V lost 5 bases and J 3 bases, leaving 17 bases between the germline ends. The CDR3 contains 16 residues. The CDR3 bases are TGTGCCAGCAGCCACGGGACCTTGGGCGTCAAAAACATTCAGTACTTC. It is translated as CASSHGTLGVKNIQYF.

The rearrangement joins TRBV28 to TRBJ2-1; unclear D gene. The CDR3 length is 12 residues. The V end lost 2 bases, the J end lost 8 bases, and 7 bases lay between the germline ends. The germline V gene has CDR1 MDHEN and CDR2 SYDVKM. The CDR3 DNA reads as TGTGCCAGCAGTTTAGTCGGGTATGAGCAGTTCTTC. Its translation is CASSLVGYEQFF.

This clonotype occurred many times. The chain carries TRBV7-9 and TRBJ2-3; 8 bases map to TRBD2. The CDR3 has 16 residues. The V gene end was trimmed by 5 bases and the J gene end by 2 bases; junction bases not matched to a gene: 9. Germline V gene sequence: CDR1 SEHNR, CDR2 FQNEAQ (reference sequence). The CDR3 loop reads CASSPRTSSNTDTQYF. CDR3 in DNA: TGTGCCAGCAGCCCCCGGACTAGCAGCAACACAGATACGCAGTATTTT.

This clonotype was seen only a few times. The chain combines TRBV7-8 with TRBJ2-5; the D gene could be TRBD1 or TRBD2 (5 bases each). CDR3 size: 15 residues. Per the germline V gene, CDR1 is SGHVS and CDR2 is FQNEAQ. V lost 4 bases, J lost 1 base, and 13 bases lay in between. The CDR3 loop reads CASSSRDRFQETQYF. CDR3 sequence (DNA): TGTGCCAGCAGCTCCAGGGACCGCTTCCAAGAGACCCAGTACTTC.

In this sample, this clonotype turned up a few times. The V and J genes are TRBV5-5 and TRBJ2-7; TRBD1 might be the D (6 bases). This CDR3 comprises 12 residues. V lost 4 bases to trimming and J lost 5 bases, with 10 bases between them. The germline gives CDR1 SGHKS, CDR2 YYEKEE (reference sequence). CDR3 DNA sequence: TGTGCCAGCAGCCGAGGGGGACACGAGCAGTACTTC. As protein: CASSRGGHEQYF.

In this sample, this clonotype turned up many times. The genes are TRBV20-1 and TRBJ1-1; the D gene is possibly TRBD1 (6 bases). V lost 6 bases, J lost 1 base, and 18 bases lay in between. From germline, CDR1 is DFQATT and CDR2 SNEGSKA (reference sequence). The CDR3 consists of 15 residues. The CDR3 DNA sequence: TGCAGTGCCCATTGGGGAGGACAGCCGAACACTGAAGCTTTCTTT. This codes for CSAHWGGQPNTEAFF.

This clonotype was recorded many times. In DNA form, the CDR3 reads TGTGCCAGCAGCTTAGAGGTCGCAGCCCCGATTGAAGCTTTCTTT. Translated, it gives CASSLEVAAPIEAFF. The chain has TRBV7-9 and TRBJ1-1; D unresolved. The length of the CDR3 is 15 residues. V was trimmed by 1 base and J by 7 bases, leaving 16 bases between them. CDR1 is SEHNR, CDR2 FQNEAQ, per germline (reference sequence).

This clonotype was seen at least ten times. The V call is TRBV7-8, the J call TRBJ1-1; D not resolved. Germline V gives CDR1 SGHVS, CDR2 FQNEAQ. This CDR3 is 15 amino acids long. Trimming took 5 bases from V and 1 from J, leaving 14 bases between them. The CDR3 coding sequence is TGTGCCAGCAGCGGGTCGATGGACGGGAACACTGAAGCTTTCTTT. As protein: CASSGSMDGNTEAFF. Full variable domain (rest looked up from reference TRBV7-8 and TRBJ1-1): GAGVSQSPRYKVAKRGQDVALRCDPISGHVSLFWYQQALGQGPEFLTYFQNEAQLDKSGLPSDRFFAERPEGSVSTLKIQRTQQEDSAVYLCASSGSMDGNTEAFFGQGTRLTVV.

This clonotype was recorded many times. The chain uses TRBV10-3 and TRBJ2-7, with a tentative D call TRBD2 (7 bases). Per the germline V gene, CDR1 is ENHRY and CDR2 is SYGVKD. The CDR3 spans 14 residues. The V and J ends lost 0 bases and 6 bases respectively, with 12 bases between them. CDR3 residues: CAISESGGGREQYF. In DNA, the CDR3 is TGTGCCATCAGTGAGTCGGGAGGGGGACGCGAGCAGTACTTC.